The 26 T cell receptor beta chains below were found in one sample sequenced in a study of regulatory T cells. The PCR used 52 TRBV and 13 TRBJ primers. The assay was immunoSEQ multiplex PCR, and TCRdb's table has in-frame clones only and misses some. Among around 15,000 clones, 92% were seen once, and the ten largest hold roughly 32%. Specimen: CD8+ T cells sorted from blood. These TCRs come from a person under 35 with CD3G deficiency.

The genes are TRBV5-1 and TRBJ2-5; TRBD1 agrees at 7 bases. The germline V gene encodes CDR1 SGHRS and CDR2 YFSETQ. V trimming: 0 bases; J trimming: 4 bases; junction bases outside the gene matches: 3. The CDR3 covers 14 residues. CDR3 amino acids: CASSLGQGRETQYF. CDR3 bases: TGCGCCAGCAGCTTGGGACAGGGTAGAGAGACCCAGTACTTC.

This clone occurred once. The chain carries TRBV7-8 and TRBJ2-5; TRBD2 matches at 7 bases. The tail of the sequence fits TRBJ2-7 better, so the J call may be wrong. The CDR3 length is 15 residues. The V gene's germline CDR1 is SGHVS and CDR2 FQNEAQ. CDR3: CASSPSAGVPYEQYF. DNA for the CDR3: TGTGCCAGCAGCCCCTCCGCGGGGGTCCCCTACGAGCAGTACTTC.

This clone was seen only a few times. The rearrangement uses TRBV27 and TRBJ1-2; no reliable D call. V was pared by 4 bases and J by 2 bases, with 5 bases between. The CDR3 has 12 amino acids. Germline V gene sequence: CDR1 MNHEY, CDR2 SMNVEV (reference sequence). DNA for the CDR3: TGTGCCAGCAGTTCCGGGAACTATGGCTACACCTTC. As protein: CASSSGNYGYTF.

The chain employs TRBV30 and TRBJ2-4; D ambiguous. This CDR3 is 12 amino acids long. The V gene lost 2 bases and the J gene lost 7 bases, with 9 bases spanning the gap. Germline V lookup: CDR1 GTSNPN, CDR2 SVGIG (reference sequence). Written as DNA, the CDR3 is TGTGCCTGGAGTATCATGGGGAACATTCAGTACTTC. It translates to CAWSIMGNIQYF. The variable domain in full, completed from reference TRBV30 and TRBJ2-4, reads SQTIHQWPATLVQPVGSPLSLECTVEGTSNPNLYWYRQAAGRGLQLLFYSVGIGQISSEVPQNLSASRPQDRQFILSSKKLLLSDSGFYLCAWSIMGNIQYFGAGTRLSVL.

The gene calls are TRBV27 and TRBJ2-7; possibly TRBD2 for D (5 bases). Deletions cut 4 bases from V and 2 bases from J, with 12 bases between. CDR1 is MNHEY and CDR2 is SMNVEV in the germline V gene (reference sequence). The CDR3 spans 14 residues. The CDR3 DNA reads TGTGCCAGCAGTTCATCCCGGGAAACCTACGAGCAGTACTTC. Residues: CASSSSRETYEQYF.

V usage is TRBV11-2 and J usage is TRBJ2-4; D not certain. Trimming removed 6 bases from V and 10 bases from J, with 1 base in between. Germline V gene lookup returns CDR1 SGHAT and CDR2 FQNNGV. This CDR3 is built from 8 residues. CDR3 nucleotide sequence: TGTGCCAGCAGAATTCAGTACTTC. It codes for CASRIQYF.

The chain uses TRBV27 and TRBJ2-3; D remains unclear. Between the trimmed V and J ends, which lost 5 bases and 10 bases, there was a span of 13 bases. Germline V gene lookup returns CDR1 MNHEY and CDR2 SMNVEV (reference sequence). The CDR3 sequence is 12 residues long. CDR3 sequence reads: CASSPSLQAQYF. The CDR3, as DNA: TGTGCCAGCAGTCCCTCTCTCCAAGCGCAGTATTTT.

The rearrangement uses TRBV7-9 and TRBJ2-1; unclear D gene. The CDR3 has 14 amino acids. V lost 3 bases and J lost 10, with 16 bases in between. CDR1 SEHNR and CDR2 FQNEAQ come from the germline V gene (reference sequence). The chain's CDR3 is CASSFLERGGEQFF. CDR3 bases: TGTGCCAGCAGCTTTTTGGAGCGAGGCGGAGAGCAGTTCTTC. Combining the CDR3 with reference TRBV7-9 and TRBJ2-1 gives the whole variable domain DTGVSQNPRHKITKRGQNVTFRCDPISEHNRLYWYRQTLGQGPEFLTYFQNEAQLEKSRLLSDRFSAERPKGSFSTLEIQRTEQGDSAMYLCASSFLERGGEQFFGPGTRLTVL.

This chain joins TRBV9 and TRBJ1-2; D unresolved. CDR3 length: 16 residues. Germline V gene data show CDR1 as SGDLS and CDR2 as YYNGEE. Trimming cost V 0 bases and J 6 bases, with 18 bases left between them. Here the CDR3 reads CASSVALFGGRNGYTF. The DNA of the CDR3 is TGTGCCAGCAGCGTAGCTTTATTCGGCGGGCGAAATGGCTACACCTTC.

The CDR3 DNA is TGTGCCAGTAGGGAACTAGCGTCGTCGACAGATACGCAGTATTTT. Translating it yields CASRELASSTDTQYF. This sequence joins TRBV19 and TRBJ2-3; 7 bases map to TRBD2. This CDR3 has 15 residues. With 6 bases clipped from V and 3 bases from J, the junction kept 9 bases outside the gene matches. Germline V gene data show CDR1 as LNHDA and CDR2 as SQIVND (reference sequence).

This clone has just one count. The chain combines TRBV19 with TRBJ1-6; D gene uncertain. V was cut by 1 base and J by 7 bases, with 5 bases left in between. The CDR3 length is 13 residues. Germline CDR1 and CDR2: LNHDA and SQIVND (reference sequence). As DNA, the CDR3 is TGTGCCAGTAGTATAGCTCAGAATTCACCCCTCCACTTT. It encodes CASSIAQNSPLHF.

The V and J genes are TRBV28 and TRBJ2-7; D remains ambiguous. The V end was cut by 5 bases, the J end by 2 bases, with 13 bases between. The CDR3 contains 14 residues. Germline V CDR1 and CDR2: MDHEN, SYDVKM. The CDR3 spells CASSTVVRTYEQYF. The CDR3 nucleotides are TGTGCCAGCAGTACCGTGGTGAGGACCTACGAGCAGTACTTC.

V and J are TRBV4-3 and TRBJ2-1; TRBD2 agrees at 12 bases. Germline assignment: CDR1 LGHNA and CDR2 YSLEER. Trimming removed 0 bases from V and 9 bases from J; junction bases left unmatched: 6. This CDR3 has 16 residues. The CDR3 sequence is CASSQDLAGGLGEQFF. The DNA of the CDR3 is TGCGCCAGCAGCCAAGATCTAGCGGGGGGGCTCGGTGAGCAGTTCTTC.

The V gene is TRBV6-5, the J gene TRBJ2-3; D uncertain. The V end lost 3 bases, the J end lost 7 bases, and 14 bases lay between the germline ends. CDR1 is MNHEY, CDR2 SVGAGI, per germline. This CDR3 is 14 amino acids long. CDR3 amino acids: CASSYLGAKNTQYF. For the CDR3, the DNA is TGTGCCAGCAGTTATTTAGGAGCTAAAAATACGCAGTATTTT.

The rearrangement joins TRBV13 to TRBJ1-1; maybe TRBD1 (5 bases). Trimming took off 3 bases at V and 1 base at J, with 9 bases between the two ends. The CDR3 loop spans 14 amino acids. Per the germline V gene, CDR1 is PRHDT and CDR2 is FYEKMQ (reference sequence). CDR3 amino acids: CASSLTRENTEAFF. For the CDR3, the DNA is TGTGCCAGCAGCTTGACCAGGGAGAACACTGAAGCTTTCTTT.

The chain combines TRBV21-1 with TRBJ2-7. TRBV21-1 is a recognized pseudogene. This CDR3 has 17 residues. CDR3 in amino acids: CASSKASTGPRPYEQYF. CDR3 nucleotides: TGTGCCAGCAGCAAAGCCTCAACGGGCCCTAGGCCCTACGAGCAGTACTTC.

This chain uses TRBV7-9 with TRBJ2-1; tentatively, D is TRBD1 (7 bases). Germline-derived CDR1 and CDR2 are SEHNR and FQNEAQ (reference sequence). CDR3 size: 16 residues. Trimming pared 5 bases from V and 0 bases from J, leaving 14 bases between. CDR3: CASSPRGQSSYNEQFF. The DNA of the CDR3 is TGTGCCAGCAGCCCGCGGGGACAGAGCTCCTACAATGAGCAGTTCTTC.

This chain links TRBV5-1 with TRBJ2-1; D uncertain. Germline CDR1 reads SGHRS; CDR2 reads YFSETQ. This CDR3 has 12 residues. Deletions cut 3 bases from V and 6 bases from J, with 7 bases between. The CDR3 DNA is TGCGCCAGCAGCTCTCAAGCCAATGAGCAGTTCTTC. As protein: CASSSQANEQFF. The complete variable domain, with remaining parts taken from reference TRBV5-1 and TRBJ2-1, reads KAGVTQTPRYLIKTRGQQVTLSCSPISGHRSVSWYQQTPGQGLQFLFEYFSETQRNKGNFPGRFSGRQFSNSRSEMNVSTLELGDSALYLCASSSQANEQFFGPGTRLTVL.

This chain joins TRBV21-1 and TRBJ1-1. TRBV21-1 is listed as a pseudogene. The CDR3 has 17 residues. DNA for the CDR3: TGTGCCAACAGTGGCTTTCGGGTGTGGTGGGTGAACACTGAAGCTTTCTTT. Protein sequence: CANSGFRVWWVNTEAFF.

This clone was counted a single time. The chain uses TRBV6-1 and TRBJ2-7; TRBD1 or TRBD2 may be the D gene (5 bases each). V was pared by 2 bases and J by 0 bases, with 14 bases between. The CDR3 covers 16 residues. The germline CDR1 and CDR2 sequences are MNHNS and SASEGT. The CDR3 bases are TGTGCCAGCAGTGAAAGTGGGACGGGTAGCTCCTACGAGCAGTACTTC. It is translated as CASSESGTGSSYEQYF.

The chain joins TRBV5-5 to TRBJ1-1; a weak D match, TRBD1 (5 bases). Trimming left V 3 bases short and J 5 bases short, with 8 bases between. Per germline, CDR1 SGHKS and CDR2 YYEKEE (reference sequence). The length of the CDR3 is 12 residues. The CDR3 loop reads CASSSGGTEAFF. The CDR3 nucleotides are TGTGCCAGCAGCTCGGGGGGGACTGAAGCTTTCTTT.

The chain uses TRBV2 and TRBJ2-1; D perhaps matches TRBD2 (6 bases). The CDR3 covers 10 residues. The V end was cut by 6 bases, the J end by 12 bases, with 9 bases between. Germline V gene sequence: CDR1 SNHLY, CDR2 FYNNEI. CDR3 amino acids: CASSLGGQFF. In DNA, the CDR3 is TGTGCCAGCAGCCTGGGAGGGCAGTTCTTC.

The chain links TRBV18 to TRBJ2-3, with a weak D call TRBD1 (5 bases). CDR3 length: 17 amino acids. Per the germline V gene, CDR1 is KGHSH and CDR2 is LQKENI. Trimming stripped 3 bases from V and 2 bases from J, with 18 bases between. The CDR3 DNA is TGTGCCAGCTCACCCACAGGCCTCGCCTTATACACAGATACGCAGTATTTT. Protein: CASSPTGLALYTDTQYF.

The CDR3 DNA is TGTGCCAGCAGCCTTAGGACTAGAAAGGTGTTAACAGATACGCAGTATTTT. This gives the protein CASSLRTRKVLTDTQYF. The chain recombines TRBV11-2 with TRBJ2-3; TRBD2 agrees at 7 bases. Germline loops: CDR1 SGHAT, CDR2 FQNNGV. The CDR3 totals 17 residues. After removal of 5 bases from V and 3 bases from J, the junction contained 14 bases not matched to a gene.

The genes are TRBV11-2 and TRBJ2-3; D ambiguous. V lost 1 base and J 6 bases, leaving 8 bases between the germline ends. Germline CDR1 reads SGHAT; CDR2 reads FQNNGV. The CDR3 extends over 13 amino acids. The CDR3 reads CASSLGPTDTQYF. The DNA for the CDR3 is TGTGCCAGCAGCTTAGGTCCCACGGATACGCAGTATTTT.

The chain's CDR3 is CASSVDLASYEQYF. The CDR3 DNA is TGTGCCAGCAGCGTAGATTTAGCGTCCTACGAGCAGTACTTC. This chain links TRBV9 with TRBJ2-7; TRBD2 might be the D (5 bases). The CDR3 consists of 14 residues. Trimming shortened V by 0 bases and J by 1 base, and 8 bases separated the two germline ends. The germline CDR1 and CDR2 sequences are SGDLS and YYNGEE.